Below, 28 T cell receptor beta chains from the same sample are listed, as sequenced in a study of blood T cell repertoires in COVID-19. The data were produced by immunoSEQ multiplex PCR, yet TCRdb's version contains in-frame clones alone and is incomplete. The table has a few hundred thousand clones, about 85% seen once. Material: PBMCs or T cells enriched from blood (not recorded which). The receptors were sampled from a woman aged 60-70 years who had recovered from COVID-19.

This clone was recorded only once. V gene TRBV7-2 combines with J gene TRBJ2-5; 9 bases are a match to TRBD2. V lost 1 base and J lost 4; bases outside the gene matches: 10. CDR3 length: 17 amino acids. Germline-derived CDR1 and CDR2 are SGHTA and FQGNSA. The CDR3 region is CASSLGISGGTGETQYF. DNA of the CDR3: TGTGCCAGCAGCTTAGGTATCAGCGGGGGGACCGGAGAGACCCAGTACTTC.

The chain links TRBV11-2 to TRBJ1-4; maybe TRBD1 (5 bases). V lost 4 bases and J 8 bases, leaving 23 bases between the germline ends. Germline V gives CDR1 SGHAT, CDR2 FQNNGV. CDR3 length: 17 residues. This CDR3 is CASSSHAHTGGWEKLFF. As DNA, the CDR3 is TGTGCCAGCAGCTCCCACGCCCACACGGGGGGGTGGGAAAAACTGTTTTTT.

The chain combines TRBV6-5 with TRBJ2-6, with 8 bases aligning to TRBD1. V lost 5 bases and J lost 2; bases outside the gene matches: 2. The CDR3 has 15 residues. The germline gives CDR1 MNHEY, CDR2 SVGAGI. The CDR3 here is CASSTGGAGANVLTF. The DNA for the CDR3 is TGTGCCAGCAGTACAGGGGGTGCTGGGGCCAACGTCCTGACTTTC.

The CDR3 DNA is TGTGCCAGTAGTATCCGGACAGGGGGCGCCGGCACTGAAGCTTTCTTT. This translates into CASSIRTGGAGTEAFF. This rearrangement joins TRBV19 to TRBJ1-1; 11 nucleotides line up with TRBD1. The CDR3 runs 16 residues. V was pared by 3 bases and J by 4 bases, with 7 bases of the junction left unmatched. Germline V lookup: CDR1 LNHDA, CDR2 SQIVND (reference sequence).

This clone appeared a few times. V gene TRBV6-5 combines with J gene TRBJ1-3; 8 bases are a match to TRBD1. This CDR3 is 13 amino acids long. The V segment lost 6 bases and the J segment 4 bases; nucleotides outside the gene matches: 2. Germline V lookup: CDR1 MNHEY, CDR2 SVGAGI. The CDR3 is CASRDRVGNTIYF. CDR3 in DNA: TGTGCCAGCAGGGACAGGGTGGGAAACACCATATATTTT.

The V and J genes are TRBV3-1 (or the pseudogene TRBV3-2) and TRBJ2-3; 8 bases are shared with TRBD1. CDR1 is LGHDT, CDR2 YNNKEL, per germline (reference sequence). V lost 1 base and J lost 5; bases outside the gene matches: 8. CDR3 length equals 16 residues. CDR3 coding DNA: TGTGCCAGCAGCCAAGTTGTTAGGACAGGGAGAGATACGCAGTATTTT. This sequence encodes CASSQVVRTGRDTQYF.

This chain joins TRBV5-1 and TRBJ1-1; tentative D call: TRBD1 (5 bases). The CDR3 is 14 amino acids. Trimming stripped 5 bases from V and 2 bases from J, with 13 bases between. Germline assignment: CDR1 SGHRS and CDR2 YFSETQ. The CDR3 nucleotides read TGCGCCAGCAGTCCCACCCAGGGAAACACTGAAGCTTTCTTT. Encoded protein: CASSPTQGNTEAFF.

The CDR3 sequence: CASFSPGNTIYF. CDR3 nucleotides: TGTGCCAGCTTCAGTCCTGGAAACACCATATATTTT. V usage is TRBV6-5 and J usage is TRBJ1-3; the D is unclear. Trimming stripped 8 bases from V and 2 bases from J, with 7 bases between. The CDR3 has 12 amino acids. Germline lookup yields CDR1 MNHEY and CDR2 SVGAGI.

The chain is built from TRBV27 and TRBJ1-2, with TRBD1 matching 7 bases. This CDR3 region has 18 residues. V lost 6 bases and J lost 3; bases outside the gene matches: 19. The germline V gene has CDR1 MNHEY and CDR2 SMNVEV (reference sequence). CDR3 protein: CASRTRTMATGTDYGYTF. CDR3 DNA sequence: TGTGCCAGCAGGACAAGGACGATGGCGACAGGGACCGACTATGGCTACACCTTC.

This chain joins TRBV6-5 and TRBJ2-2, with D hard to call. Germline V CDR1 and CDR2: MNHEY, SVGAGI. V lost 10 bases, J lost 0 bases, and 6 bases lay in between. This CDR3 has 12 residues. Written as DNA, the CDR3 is TGTGCCATAGGAGCGAACACCGGGGAGCTGTTTTTT. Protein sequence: CAIGANTGELFF.

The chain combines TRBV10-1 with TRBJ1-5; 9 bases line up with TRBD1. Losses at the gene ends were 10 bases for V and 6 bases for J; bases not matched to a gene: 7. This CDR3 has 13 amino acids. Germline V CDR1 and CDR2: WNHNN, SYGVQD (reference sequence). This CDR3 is CATPTGGGQPQHF. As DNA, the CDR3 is TGCGCCACCCCGACAGGGGGAGGTCAGCCCCAGCATTTT.

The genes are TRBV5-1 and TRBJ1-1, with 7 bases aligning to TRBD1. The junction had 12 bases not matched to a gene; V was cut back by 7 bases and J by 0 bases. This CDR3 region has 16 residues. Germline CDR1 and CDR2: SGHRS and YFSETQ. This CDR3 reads CASSTNPGTVNTEAFF. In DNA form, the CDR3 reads TGCGCCAGCTCTACTAACCCCGGGACAGTGAACACTGAAGCTTTCTTT.

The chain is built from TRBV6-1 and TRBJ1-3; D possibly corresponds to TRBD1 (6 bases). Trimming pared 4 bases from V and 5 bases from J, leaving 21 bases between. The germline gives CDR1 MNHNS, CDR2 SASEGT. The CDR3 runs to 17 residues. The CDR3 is CASSAWRRTADRNTIYF. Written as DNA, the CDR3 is TGTGCCAGCAGTGCCTGGCGTAGGACAGCTGATAGAAACACCATATATTTT.

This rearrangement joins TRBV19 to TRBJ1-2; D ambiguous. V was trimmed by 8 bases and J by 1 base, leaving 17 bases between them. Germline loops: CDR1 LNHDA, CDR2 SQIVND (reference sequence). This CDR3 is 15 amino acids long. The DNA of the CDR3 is TGTGCCAGTTCACCGCCGGGAGGCCTTAACTATGGCTACACCTTC. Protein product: CASSPPGGLNYGYTF.

The CDR3 DNA reads as TGTGCCAGCAGCCCCGGACAGGGGCCTAATTCACCCCTCCACTTT. Its translation is CASSPGQGPNSPLHF. This chain uses TRBV7-8 with TRBJ1-6; 9 nucleotides match TRBD1. Germline V lookup: CDR1 SGHVS, CDR2 FQNEAQ. CDR3 length equals 15 residues. J lost 6 bases, V lost 5 bases, and 5 bases had no gene match.

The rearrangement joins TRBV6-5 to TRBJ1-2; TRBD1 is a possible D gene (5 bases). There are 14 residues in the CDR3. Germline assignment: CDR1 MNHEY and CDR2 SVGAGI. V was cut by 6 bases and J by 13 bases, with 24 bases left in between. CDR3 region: CASRSDVGAEEGTF. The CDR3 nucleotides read TGTGCCAGCAGATCGGACGTCGGGGCGGAGGAGGGCACCTTC.

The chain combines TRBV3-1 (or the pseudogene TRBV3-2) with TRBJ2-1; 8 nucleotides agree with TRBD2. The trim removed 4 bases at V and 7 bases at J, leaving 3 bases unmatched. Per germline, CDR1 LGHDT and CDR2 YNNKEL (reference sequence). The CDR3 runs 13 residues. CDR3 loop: CASSLSGGNEQFF. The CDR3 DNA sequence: TGTGCCAGCAGCCTCAGCGGGGGAAATGAGCAGTTCTTC.

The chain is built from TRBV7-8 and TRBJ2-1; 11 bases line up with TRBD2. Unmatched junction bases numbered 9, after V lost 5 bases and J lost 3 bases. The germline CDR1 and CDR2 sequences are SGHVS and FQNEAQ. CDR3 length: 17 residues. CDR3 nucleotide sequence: TGTGCCAGCAGCATCACCCCGGGACTAGCGGACTACAATGAGCAGTTCTTC. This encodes CASSITPGLADYNEQFF.

CDR3 sequence reads: CASSPGTGLRGNSPLHF. The CDR3 coding sequence is TGTGCCAGCTCACCAGGGACAGGTCTTCGGGGTAATTCACCCCTCCACTTT. The V call is TRBV18, the J call TRBJ1-6; the match to TRBD1 covers 8 bases. V was pared by 2 bases and J by 6 bases, with 9 bases of the junction left unmatched. CDR1 KGHSH and CDR2 LQKENI come from the germline V gene. The CDR3 contains 17 residues.

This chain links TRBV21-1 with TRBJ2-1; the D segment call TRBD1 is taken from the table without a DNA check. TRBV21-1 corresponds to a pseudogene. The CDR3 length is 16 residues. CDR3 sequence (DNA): TGTGCCAGCAGCAAAGCGCCTCGGACAGGGGAGGATGAGCAGTTCTTC. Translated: CASSKAPRTGEDEQFF.

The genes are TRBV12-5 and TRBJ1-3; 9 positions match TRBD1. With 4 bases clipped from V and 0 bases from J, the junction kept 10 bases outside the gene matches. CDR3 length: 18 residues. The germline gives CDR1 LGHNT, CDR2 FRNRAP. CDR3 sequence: CASGSPGQGWGSGNTIYF. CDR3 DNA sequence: TGTGCTAGTGGTTCCCCGGGACAGGGTTGGGGCTCTGGAAACACCATATATTTT.

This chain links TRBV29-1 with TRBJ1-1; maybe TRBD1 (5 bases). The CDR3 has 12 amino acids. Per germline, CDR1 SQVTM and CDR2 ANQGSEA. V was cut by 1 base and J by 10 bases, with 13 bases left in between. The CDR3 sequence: CSVEGGARGAFF. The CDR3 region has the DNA TGCAGCGTTGAAGGCGGGGCGAGGGGAGCTTTCTTT.

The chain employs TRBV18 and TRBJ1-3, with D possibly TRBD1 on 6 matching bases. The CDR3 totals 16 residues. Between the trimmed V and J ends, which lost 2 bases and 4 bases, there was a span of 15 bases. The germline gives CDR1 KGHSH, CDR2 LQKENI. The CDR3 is CASSPAPGASGNTIYF. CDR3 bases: TGTGCCAGCTCACCAGCCCCAGGGGCATCAGGAAACACCATATATTTT.

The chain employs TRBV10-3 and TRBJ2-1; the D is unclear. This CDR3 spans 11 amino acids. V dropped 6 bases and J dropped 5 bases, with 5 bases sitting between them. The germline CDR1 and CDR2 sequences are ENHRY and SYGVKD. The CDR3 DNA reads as TGTGCCATCAGCCGGGACAATGAGCAGTTCTTC. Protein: CAISRDNEQFF.

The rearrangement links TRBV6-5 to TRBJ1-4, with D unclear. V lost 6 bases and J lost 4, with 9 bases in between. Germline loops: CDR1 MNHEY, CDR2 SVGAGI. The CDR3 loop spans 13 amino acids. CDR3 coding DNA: TGTGCCAGCAGGGGCAGCCTTAATGAAAAACTGTTTTTT. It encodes CASRGSLNEKLFF.

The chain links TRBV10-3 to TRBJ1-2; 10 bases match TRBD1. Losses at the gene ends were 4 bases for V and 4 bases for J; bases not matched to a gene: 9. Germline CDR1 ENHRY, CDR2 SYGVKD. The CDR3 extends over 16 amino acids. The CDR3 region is CAISGSRDRGPYGYTF. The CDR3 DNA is TGTGCCATCAGTGGATCCCGGGACAGGGGACCCTATGGCTACACCTTC.

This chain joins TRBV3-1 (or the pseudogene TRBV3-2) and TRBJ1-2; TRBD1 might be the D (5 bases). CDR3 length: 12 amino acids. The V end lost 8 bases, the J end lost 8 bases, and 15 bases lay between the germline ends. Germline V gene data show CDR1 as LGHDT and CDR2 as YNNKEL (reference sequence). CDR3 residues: CASGMGQTGYTF. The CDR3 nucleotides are TGTGCCAGCGGGATGGGGCAGACCGGCTACACCTTC.

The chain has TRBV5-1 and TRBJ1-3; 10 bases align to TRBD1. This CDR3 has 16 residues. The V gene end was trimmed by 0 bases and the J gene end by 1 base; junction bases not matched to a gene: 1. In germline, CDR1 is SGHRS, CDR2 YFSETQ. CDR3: CASSLGTGGSGNTIYF. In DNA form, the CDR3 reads TGCGCCAGCAGCTTGGGGACAGGGGGATCTGGAAACACCATATATTTT. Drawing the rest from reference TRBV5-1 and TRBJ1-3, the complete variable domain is KAGVTQTPRYLIKTRGQQVTLSCSPISGHRSVSWYQQTPGQGLQFLFEYFSETQRNKGNFPGRFSGRQFSNSRSEMNVSTLELGDSALYLCASSLGTGGSGNTIYFGEGSWLTVV.